Shown below are 27 T cell receptor beta chains from a single sample sequenced in a study of T-cell memory formation after mild COVID-19. TCRdb re-called the 5' RACE reads with MiXCR, one entry per CDR3 protein. The profile shows 89,000 or so distinct CDR3 sequences, 10% to 15% of them singletons. The sample consisted of PBMCs or a T cell subset sorted from them (not recorded which). All receptors come from a man younger than 35 who had mild COVID-19 (a few samples of this study predate the infection). Cell type and time point are not known.

This clonotype was counted many times. The chain recombines TRBV4-3 with TRBJ1-6, with D tentatively TRBD1 (5 bases). The germline CDR1 and CDR2 sequences are LGHNA and YSLEER. V was trimmed by 2 bases and J by 10 bases, leaving 15 bases between them. The CDR3 sequence is 15 residues long. CDR3 bases: TGCGCCAGCAGCCAAAGGGATGGGGGTCGGTCACCCCTCCACTTT. This encodes CASSQRDGGRSPLHF.

Many counts were recorded for this clonotype. This chain links TRBV7-2 with TRBJ2-1, with 7 bases aligning to TRBD2. The CDR3 runs 15 residues. Germline CDR1 SGHTA, CDR2 FQGNSA. J gave up 1 base and V 2 bases, and 2 bases lay outside the gene matches. The CDR3 DNA reads TGTGCCAGCAGCTTAAGCGGGGCTTCCTACAATGAGCAGTTCTTC. Amino acids: CASSLSGASYNEQFF.

This clonotype appeared a few times. This chain joins TRBV5-1 and TRBJ1-1; TRBD1 matches 10 bases. CDR1 and CDR2 from the germline V gene are SGHRS and YFSETQ. The junction had 13 bases not matched to a gene; V was cut back by 5 bases and J by 3 bases. The length of the CDR3 is 17 residues. The CDR3 DNA is TGCGCCAGCAGTCCATCGGACGTCGGACAGGGGGACACTGAAGCTTTCTTT. Translation gives CASSPSDVGQGDTEAFF.

The CDR3 nucleotides read TGCAGCGTTGAAGATCGGGGAGAGACCCAGTACTTC. This sequence encodes CSVEDRGETQYF. This rearrangement joins TRBV29-1 to TRBJ2-5, with a weak D call TRBD2 (5 bases). CDR3 length: 12 amino acids. Germline V lookup: CDR1 SQVTM, CDR2 ANQGSEA. The ends were cut back, 0 bases at V and 4 bases at J, with 6 bases in the middle.

This clonotype was observed a handful of times. The rearrangement links TRBV7-8 to TRBJ2-2; 11 nucleotides agree with TRBD1. This CDR3 is 17 amino acids long. Germline CDR1 reads SGHVS; CDR2 reads FQNEAQ. Unmatched junction bases numbered 13, after V lost 4 bases and J lost 9 bases. CDR3: CASSSGRGQGAHWELFF. Written as DNA, the CDR3 is TGTGCCAGCAGCTCTGGTAGAGGACAGGGGGCGCATTGGGAGCTGTTTTTT.

The table lists this clonotype with a few counts. This chain uses TRBV5-1 with TRBJ2-5, with D perhaps matching TRBD2 (5 bases). Per germline, CDR1 SGHRS and CDR2 YFSETQ. V was clipped by 4 bases and J by 2 bases, with 12 bases between them. The length of the CDR3 is 14 residues. DNA of the CDR3: TGCGCCAGCAGCGAACGGGGTAATCAAGAGACCCAGTACTTC. Encoded protein: CASSERGNQETQYF.

The rearrangement links TRBV7-6 to TRBJ2-2; tentatively, D is TRBD1 or TRBD2 (5 bases each). From germline, CDR1 is SGHVS and CDR2 FNYEAQ. The CDR3 is made up of 15 amino acids. V lost 8 bases, J lost 1 base, and 14 bases lay in between. CDR3 sequence reads: CASGTGIRNTGELFF. The CDR3 DNA reads as TGTGCCAGCGGGACCGGGATAAGGAACACCGGGGAGCTGTTTTTT.

This clonotype was seen a handful of times. The V and J genes are TRBV4-3 and TRBJ2-7; D is perhaps TRBD2 (5 bases). The CDR3 spans 13 residues. Germline values: CDR1 LGHNA, CDR2 YSLEER. V lost 0 bases and J lost 6, with 9 bases in between. The DNA for the CDR3 is TGCGCCAGCAGCCAAGACGACTACCGCGAGCAGTACTTC. Translating it yields CASSQDDYREQYF.

A single count supports this clonotype. This chain connects TRBV10-2 to TRBJ2-7; D is unclear. Germline CDR1 is WSHSY and CDR2 is SAAADI. The V end lost 3 bases, the J end lost 0 bases, and 0 bases lay between the germline ends. The CDR3 contains 11 residues. CDR3 DNA: TGCGCCAGCAGTGACTCCTACGAGCAGTACTTC. Its protein product is CASSDSYEQYF.

V gene TRBV9 combines with J gene TRBJ2-7; D is perhaps TRBD2 (6 bases). This CDR3 is built from 15 residues. CDR1 SGDLS and CDR2 YYNGEE come from the germline V gene. Deletions cut 0 bases from V and 2 bases from J, with 12 bases between. CDR3 sequence reads: CASSVGSGGTYEQYF. The DNA for the CDR3 is TGTGCCAGCAGCGTAGGCTCTGGGGGGACCTACGAGCAGTACTTC. Full variable domain (remainder filled in from reference TRBV9 and TRBJ2-7): DSGVTQTPKHLITATGQRVTLRCSPRSGDLSVYWYQQSLDQGLQFLIQYYNGEERAKGNILERFSAQQFPDLHSELNLSSLELGDSALYFCASSVGSGGTYEQYFGPGTRLTVT.

In its sample, this clonotype was seen once. This chain links TRBV6-5 with TRBJ2-7; D is undetermined. The CDR3 is 14 amino acids. The germline V gene encodes CDR1 MNHEY and CDR2 SVGAGI. The V end was cut by 2 bases, the J end by 1 base, with 9 bases between. CDR3: CASSYRASSYEQYV. CDR3 coding DNA: TGTGCCAGCAGTTACCGGGCCAGTTCCTACGAGCAGTACGTC.

This sequence joins TRBV20-1 and TRBJ2-7; D not resolved. The germline V and J ends were trimmed by 3 bases and 0 bases, with 9 bases remaining between them. This CDR3 region has 13 residues. Germline-derived CDR1 and CDR2 are DFQATT and SNEGSKA (reference sequence). For the CDR3, the DNA is TGCAGTGCTAGGGCAGTGTACTCCTACGAGCAGTACGTC. Amino acids: CSARAVYSYEQYV.

This clonotype appeared many times. V gene TRBV20-1 combines with J gene TRBJ2-7; D may be TRBD2 (6 bases). V lost 5 bases and J lost 0, with 11 bases in between. The CDR3 runs 13 residues. Germline lookup yields CDR1 DFQATT and CDR2 SNEGSKA (reference sequence). The CDR3, as DNA: TGCAGTGCTCGCCCGACTAGCTCCTACGAGCAGTACGTC. Translating it yields CSARPTSSYEQYV.

This clonotype was counted between two and nine times. This chain connects TRBV4-1 to TRBJ2-2; the D is unclear. The V and J ends lost 2 bases and 8 bases respectively, with 12 bases between them. Per the germline V gene, CDR1 is MGHRA and CDR2 is YSYEKL. This CDR3 comprises 14 residues. In DNA, the CDR3 is TGCGCCAGCAGCCAACCGACGGCTTCAGGGGAGCTGTTTTTT. This encodes CASSQPTASGELFF.

J is TRBJ2-7 and V is TRBV5-1, with D unresolved. The CDR3 consists of 15 residues. Germline V lookup: CDR1 SGHRS, CDR2 YFSETQ. The V end lost 3 bases, the J end lost 5 bases, and 18 bases lay between the germline ends. The CDR3 reads CASSSVGRLVDEQYF. The CDR3, as DNA: TGCGCCAGCAGCTCGGTCGGCCGACTGGTAGACGAGCAGTACTTC.

This clonotype occurred a few times. The CDR3: CSVEGTGSPTQYF. In nucleotides, the CDR3 is TGCAGCGTTGAGGGGACAGGGAGCCCAACGCAGTATTTT. The gene calls are TRBV29-1 and TRBJ2-3; 9 bases map to TRBD1. The germline V gene has CDR1 SQVTM and CDR2 ANQGSEA. Trimming cost V 3 bases and J 9 bases; bases outside gene matches: 7. This CDR3 contains 13 residues.

This clonotype appeared a single time. The rearrangement links TRBV5-6 to TRBJ2-1; D uncertain. There are 14 residues in the CDR3. Trimming removed 0 bases at V and 5 bases at J, with 9 bases between. Germline V gene lookup returns CDR1 SGHDT and CDR2 YYEEEE. CDR3 amino acids: CASSLDVENNEQFF. In nucleotides, the CDR3 is TGTGCCAGCAGCTTGGATGTGGAGAACAATGAGCAGTTCTTC.

The rearrangement joins TRBV7-2 to TRBJ2-2; no reliable D call. V was shortened by 1 base and J by 4 bases, with 4 bases between the two germline ends. Germline V lookup: CDR1 SGHTA, CDR2 FQGNSA. The CDR3 extends over 13 amino acids. CDR3 region: CASSLDFTGELFF. The DNA of the CDR3 is TGTGCCAGCAGCTTAGACTTCACCGGGGAGCTGTTTTTT. The whole variable domain, filled in from reference TRBV7-2 and TRBJ2-2, reads GAGVSQSPSNKVTEKGKDVELRCDPISGHTALYWYRQSLGQGLEFLIYFQGNSAPDKSGLPSDRFSAERTGGSVSTLTIQRTQQEDSAVYLCASSLDFTGELFFGEGSRLTVL.

This clonotype turned up a few times. The CDR3 nucleotides read TGTGCCAGCAGTTTAGTCCGCCAGGGGTCGGAGCAGTACTTC. Protein product: CASSLVRQGSEQYF. The V gene is TRBV27, the J gene TRBJ2-7, with D tentatively TRBD1 (6 bases). The CDR3 consists of 14 residues. The ends were cut back, 2 bases at V and 7 bases at J, with 15 bases in the middle. Germline CDR1 is MNHEY and CDR2 is SMNVEV (reference sequence).

This chain links TRBV4-2 with TRBJ1-5; TRBD1 matches at 7 bases. Germline loops: CDR1 LGHNA, CDR2 YNFKEQ. Trimming at V came to 0 bases and at J to 2 bases, leaving 1 base not matched to a gene. The CDR3 extends over 15 amino acids. This CDR3 reads CASSQDGQGNQPQHF. CDR3 bases: TGTGCCAGCAGCCAAGATGGACAGGGCAATCAGCCCCAGCATTTT.

V is TRBV29-1 and J is TRBJ2-1, with 12 bases lining up with TRBD1. V was pared by 7 bases and J by 8 bases, with 3 bases of the junction left unmatched. Germline V gene sequence: CDR1 SQVTM, CDR2 ANQGSEA. This CDR3 contains 12 residues. The CDR3 DNA reads TGCAGCGGGGGACAGGGGGCGGATGAGCAGTTCTTC. Its translation is CSGGQGADEQFF.

The chain couples TRBV29-1 to TRBJ1-1; D is unresolved. This CDR3 comprises 12 residues. Germline V gene data show CDR1 as SQVTM and CDR2 as ANQGSEA. V dropped 3 bases and J dropped 2 bases, with 7 bases sitting between them. The CDR3 nucleotides read TGCAGCGTTGAGGGCAGTAACACTGAAGCTTTCTTT. Translating it yields CSVEGSNTEAFF.

The genes are TRBV6-5 and TRBJ2-4, with D maybe TRBD1 (6 bases). The CDR3 totals 15 residues. Germline V CDR1 and CDR2: MNHEY, SVGAGI. Trimming removed 6 bases from V and 8 bases from J, with 20 bases in between. The CDR3 bases are TGTGCCAGCAGCGCCTGGGCAGGGGATAGCGACATTCAGTACTTC. The encoded protein is CASSAWAGDSDIQYF.

The genes are TRBV4-1 and TRBJ1-5; weak D call: TRBD1 (5 bases). The CDR3 is made up of 15 amino acids. The germline V and J ends were trimmed by 1 base and 2 bases, with 9 bases remaining between them. Germline V gene data show CDR1 as MGHRA and CDR2 as YSYEKL. This chain's CDR3 is CASSQGGPGNQPQHF. DNA for the CDR3: TGCGCCAGCAGCCAAGGGGGCCCGGGCAATCAGCCCCAGCATTTT.

This clonotype turned up a few times. The CDR3 DNA sequence: TGTGCCAGCAGTGCCACCCACTCCACCTACGAGCAGTACTTC. This encodes CASSATHSTYEQYF. The rearrangement joins TRBV6-1 to TRBJ2-7, with D hard to call. V was shortened by 4 bases and J by 2 bases, with 12 bases between the two germline ends. Germline V CDR1 and CDR2: MNHNS, SASEGT. This CDR3 region has 14 residues.

This clonotype came up a few times. The chain joins TRBV7-9 to TRBJ2-7; D unresolved. Trimming took off 3 bases at V and 4 bases at J, with 13 bases between the two ends. The germline CDR1 and CDR2 sequences are SEHNR and FQNEAQ (reference sequence). The CDR3 is made up of 14 amino acids. The CDR3 protein is CASSLEGARYEQYF. The CDR3 nucleotides are TGTGCCAGCAGCTTGGAAGGTGCTCGGTACGAGCAGTACTTC.

The genes are TRBV27 and TRBJ2-1; 8 nucleotides match TRBD2. The V and J ends lost 7 bases and 2 bases, in that order; junction bases with no gene match: 4. There are 14 residues in the CDR3. Germline-derived CDR1 and CDR2 are MNHEY and SMNVEV (reference sequence). The CDR3 sequence: CASKAGLAYNEQFF. Here the CDR3 DNA reads TGTGCCAGCAAAGCGGGACTAGCCTACAATGAGCAGTTCTTC.